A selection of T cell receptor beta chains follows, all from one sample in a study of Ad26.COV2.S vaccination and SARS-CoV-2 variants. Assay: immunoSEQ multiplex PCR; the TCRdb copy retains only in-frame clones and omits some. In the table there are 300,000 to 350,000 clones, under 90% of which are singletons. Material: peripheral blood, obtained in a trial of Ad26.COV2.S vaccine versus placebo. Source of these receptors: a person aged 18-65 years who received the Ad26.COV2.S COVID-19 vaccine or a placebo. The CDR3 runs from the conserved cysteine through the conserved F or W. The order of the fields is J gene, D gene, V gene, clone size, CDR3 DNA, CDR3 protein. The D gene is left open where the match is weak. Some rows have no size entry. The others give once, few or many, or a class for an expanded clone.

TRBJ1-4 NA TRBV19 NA TGTGCCAGTAGGGACAGATTACTCCGCAATGAAAAACTGTTTTTT CASRDRLLRNEKLFF
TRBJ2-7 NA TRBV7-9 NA TGTGCCAGCAGCCTCGGACGGTCCTACGAGCAGTACTTC CASSLGRSYEQYF
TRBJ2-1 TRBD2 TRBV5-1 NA TGCGCCAGCAGCTCGAGGGCTAGCGGGGCAATCTACAATGAGCAGTTCTTC CASSSRASGAIYNEQFF
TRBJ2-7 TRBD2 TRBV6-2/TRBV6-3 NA TGTGCCAGCAGTCTGCCGGGGGGGAGCTACGAGCAGTACTTC CASSLPGGSYEQYF
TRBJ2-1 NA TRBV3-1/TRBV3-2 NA TGTGCCAGCAGCCAAGGATACGGACAGCTTGAGCAGTTCTTC CASSQGYGQLEQFF
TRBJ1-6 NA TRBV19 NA TGTGCCAGTAGACCCAGCTCCTATAATTCACCCCTCCACTTT CASRPSSYNSPLHF
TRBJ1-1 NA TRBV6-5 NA TGTGCCAGCAGTTACCCCGGGGGGACTGAAGCTTTCTTT CASSYPGGTEAFF
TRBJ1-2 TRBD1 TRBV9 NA TGTGCCAGCAGTGGACAGGGGGCGCTCGGCTACACCTTC CASSGQGALGYTF
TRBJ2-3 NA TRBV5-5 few TGTGCCAGCAGCCCCGGTCTCGCTTCCACAGATACGCAGTATTTT CASSPGLASTDTQYF
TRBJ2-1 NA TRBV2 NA TGTGCCAGCTTTACGGATTCCTACAATGAGCAGTTCTTC CASFTDSYNEQFF
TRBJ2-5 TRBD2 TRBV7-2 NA TGTGCCAGCAGTTTAGCGGGGGCCCCAGAGACCCAGTACTTC CASSLAGAPETQYF
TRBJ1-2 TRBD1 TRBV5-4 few TGTGCCAGCAGCTCGGGACAGGACCTCTATGGCTACACCTTC CASSSGQDLYGYTF
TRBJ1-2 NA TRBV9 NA TGTGCCAGCAGCGTAGATGCAGGGAACTATGGCTACACCTTC CASSVDAGNYGYTF
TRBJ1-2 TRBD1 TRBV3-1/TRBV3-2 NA TGTGCCAGCAGCCAAACGCAGGGGGACCCCGATGGCTACACCTTC CASSQTQGDPDGYTF
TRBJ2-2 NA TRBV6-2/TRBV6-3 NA TGTGCCAGCAGTCTCCTCCCGAATACCGGGGAGCTGTTTTTT CASSLLPNTGELFF
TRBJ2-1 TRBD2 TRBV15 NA TGTGCCACCAGCAGGGACATTGGACTAGCGGGAGCGAATGGGCAGTTCTTC CATSRDIGLAGANGQFF
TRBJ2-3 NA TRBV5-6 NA TGTGCCAGCAGCGTTGGTCTCCGCACAGATACGCAGTATTTT CASSVGLRTDTQYF
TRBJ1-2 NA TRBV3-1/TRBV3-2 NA TGTGCCAGCAGCCTTGTGGGGGAGGATGACGGCTACACCTTC CASSLVGEDDGYTF
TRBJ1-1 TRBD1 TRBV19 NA TGTGCCAGCCGGGACAGGGAGAGGGTCACTGAAGCTTTCTTT CASRDRERVTEAFF
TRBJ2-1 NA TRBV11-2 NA TGTGCCAGCAGCCGGGGCGGAATAGCGGACTCCTACAATGAGCAGTTCTTC CASSRGGIADSYNEQFF
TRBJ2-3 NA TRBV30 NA TGTGCCTGGGAGCGGAATACGCAGTATTTT CAWERNTQYF
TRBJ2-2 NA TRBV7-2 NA TGTGCCAGCAGCTTAGCGGGGAGATGGACCGGGGAGCTGTTTTTT CASSLAGRWTGELFF
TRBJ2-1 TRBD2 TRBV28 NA TGTGCCAGCACGCGGCGGGAGCGGAATGAGCAGTTCTTC CASTRRERNEQFF
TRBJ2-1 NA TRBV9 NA TGTGCCAGCAGCGTAAGTGGGGACAATGAGCAGTTCTTC CASSVSGDNEQFF
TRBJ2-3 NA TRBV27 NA TGTGCCAGCAGCCAAGGGGTACTTCTAGCTAGCACAGATACGCAGTATTTT CASSQGVLLASTDTQYF
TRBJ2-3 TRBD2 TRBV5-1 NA TGCGCCAGCAGCATGACTAGCGGAAGCACAGATACGCAGTATTTT CASSMTSGSTDTQYF
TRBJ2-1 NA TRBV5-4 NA TGTGCCAGCAACTTGGGGACGGGGACGTATGAGCAGTTCTTC CASNLGTGTYEQFF
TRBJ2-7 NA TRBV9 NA TGTGCCAGCAGCGTAGACCCTAGGTCTTCGGAGCAGTACTTC CASSVDPRSSEQYF
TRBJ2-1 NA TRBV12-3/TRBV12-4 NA TGTGCCAGCAGCCTAAGCTCCTACAATGAGCAGTTCTTC CASSLSSYNEQFF
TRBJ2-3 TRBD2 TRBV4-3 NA TGCGCCAGCTCCCCCCTAGGGGTAGCGGGGGCCCGCACAGATACGCAGTATTTT CASSPLGVAGARTDTQYF
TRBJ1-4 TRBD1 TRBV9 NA TGTGCCAGCAGCGGTGAACCGGGACAGGGGTTAAAGGGTGAAAAACTGTTTTTT CASSGEPGQGLKGEKLFF
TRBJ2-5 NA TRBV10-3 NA TGTGCCATCAGTGAGTCGGGTCTAGTACTCCAGTCGACCCAGTACTTC CAISESGLVLQSTQYF
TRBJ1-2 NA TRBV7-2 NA TGTGCCAGCAGCTTAGACCCAGGGCTCGGCTACACCTTC CASSLDPGLGYTF
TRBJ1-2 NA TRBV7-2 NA TGTGCCAGCAGCTTCGGGGGCGCGACCGGTGGCTACACCTTC CASSFGGATGGYTF
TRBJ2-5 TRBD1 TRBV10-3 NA TGTGCCATCAGACCGGGGACAGGGAGAGGGGAGACCCAGTACTTC CAIRPGTGRGETQYF
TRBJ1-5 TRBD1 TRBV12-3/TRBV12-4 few TGTGCCAGCAAGACAGGGTATGGCCAGCCCCAGCATTTT CASKTGYGQPQHF
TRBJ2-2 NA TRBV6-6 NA TGTGCCAGCAGTTCGGACACTTACACCGGGGAGCTGTTTTTT CASSSDTYTGELFF
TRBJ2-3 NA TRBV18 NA TGTGCCAGCTCACCACTTGGGTCGGAGAGCACAGATACGCAGTATTTT CASSPLGSESTDTQYF
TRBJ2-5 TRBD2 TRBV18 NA TGTGCCAGCTCACCAGGGCTAGCGGGGGAGACCCAGTACTTC CASSPGLAGETQYF
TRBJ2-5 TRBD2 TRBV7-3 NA TGTGCCAGCAGCTTAGCGGGAGGGCCTCAGACCCAGTACTTC CASSLAGGPQTQYF
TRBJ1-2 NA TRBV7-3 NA TGTGCCAGCAGCTTAGGGGGCCCCCCATCCCAAGGCTACACCTTC CASSLGGPPSQGYTF
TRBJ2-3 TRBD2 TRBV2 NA TGTGCCAGCAGCCTAGCGGGAACCCAGGGGACGCAGTATTTT CASSLAGTQGTQYF
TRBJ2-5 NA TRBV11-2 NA TGTGCCAGCACCTCTCGGTCCCAGGCGGAGACCCAGTACTTC CASTSRSQAETQYF
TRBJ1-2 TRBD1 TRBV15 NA TGTGCCACCAGCAGAGCTCAGACAGGGGCCGGAGGCTACACCTTC CATSRAQTGAGGYTF